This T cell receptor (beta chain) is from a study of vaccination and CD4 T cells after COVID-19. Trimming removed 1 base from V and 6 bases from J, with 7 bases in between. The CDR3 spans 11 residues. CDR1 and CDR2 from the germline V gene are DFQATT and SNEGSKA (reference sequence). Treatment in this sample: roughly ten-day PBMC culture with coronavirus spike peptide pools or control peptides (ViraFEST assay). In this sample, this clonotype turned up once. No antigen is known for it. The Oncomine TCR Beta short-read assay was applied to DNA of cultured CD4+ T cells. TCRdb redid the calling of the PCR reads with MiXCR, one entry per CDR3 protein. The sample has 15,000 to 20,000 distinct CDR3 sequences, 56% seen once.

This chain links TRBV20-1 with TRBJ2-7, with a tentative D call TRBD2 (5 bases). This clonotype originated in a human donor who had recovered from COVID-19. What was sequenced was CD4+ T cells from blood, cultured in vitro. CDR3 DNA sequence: TGCAGTGCTAGAGCAGAGGGCGAGCAGTACTTC. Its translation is CSARAEGEQYF.